This is a list of T cell receptor beta chains from one sample in a study of blood T cell repertoires in COVID-19. The repertoire was sequenced with immunoSEQ multiplex PCR; TCRdb's copy has only in-frame clones and lacks some. This sample has about 350,000 clones, with more than 75% found just once. Sequenced input: PBMCs or T cells enriched from blood (not recorded which). The receptors originated from a woman in her 30s who had recovered from COVID-19. Each CDR3 is given with its conserved first and last residue. Each record gives: clone size, J gene, D gene, V gene, CDR3 protein, CDR3 DNA. D genes are given only for firm matches. Expanded clones are given a class, and other clones once, few, many or no size at all.

>-|TRBJ1-2|TRBD1|TRBV18
CASSEQGSVYGYTF
TGTGCCAGCTCAGAACAGGGGTCTGTCTATGGCTACACCTTC
>-|TRBJ2-7|-|TRBV6-4
CASSDYSEGEQYF
TGTGCCAGCAGTGACTACAGTGAGGGCGAGCAGTACTTC
>-|TRBJ2-5|-|TRBV9
CASSAPSSGGGETQYF
TGTGCCAGCAGCGCCCCCTCCTCGGGGGGCGGAGAGACCCAGTACTTC
>-|TRBJ1-3|TRBD1|TRBV6-5
CASSTGAGNTIYF
TGTGCCAGCAGTACAGGGGCTGGAAACACCATATATTTT
>few|TRBJ1-1|-|TRBV6-1
CASSEYPRQRVAFF
TGTGCCAGCAGTGAATACCCCCGGCAGCGGGTAGCTTTCTTT
>many|TRBJ1-2|TRBD1|TRBV10-1
CASSVDRVVGYTF
TGCGCCAGCAGTGTGGACAGGGTCGTCGGCTACACCTTC
>-|TRBJ1-2|TRBD1|TRBV4-1
CASRFGRDSKFVNYGYTF
TGCGCCAGCAGATTCGGGCGGGACAGCAAATTTGTTAACTATGGCTACACCTTC
>-|TRBJ2-5|-|TRBV4-2
CASSQDSVTQYF
TGTGCCAGCAGCCAAGATTCGGTGACCCAGTACTTC
>few|TRBJ2-3|-|TRBV4-2
CASSQSPGLPSTDTQYF
TGTGCCAGCAGCCAATCGCCGGGACTGCCGAGCACAGATACGCAGTATTTT
>-|TRBJ2-7|-|TRBV5-1
CASRQETSVGEQYF
TGCGCCAGCAGACAAGAGACATCTGTCGGCGAGCAGTACTTC
>-|TRBJ1-2|-|TRBV30
CAWSRREDKDTF
TGTGCCTGGAGCCGCAGGGAGGATAAGGACACCTTC
>-|TRBJ2-6|-|TRBV5-1
CASSLGSLWEERRSGANVLTF
TGCGCCAGCAGCTTGGGATCCCTCTGGGAGGAAAGGCGCTCTGGGGCCAACGTCCTGACTTTC
>-|TRBJ1-2|-|TRBV25-1
CASSDQVANYGYTF
TGTGCCAGCAGTGACCAGGTCGCTAACTATGGCTACACCTTC
>-|TRBJ2-2|TRBD1|TRBV6-2/TRBV6-3
CASSYDYTGTGSRRGTGELFF
TGTGCCAGCAGTTACGACTACACCGGGACAGGGAGTCGGAGGGGCACCGGGGAGCTGTTTTTT
>-|TRBJ1-2|TRBD1|TRBV10-3
CANRDRGGYTF
TGTGCCAACAGGGACAGGGGTGGCTACACCTTC
>-|TRBJ1-4|-|TRBV6-5
CASTGTTEKLFF
TGTGCCAGCACAGGGACTACTGAAAAACTGTTTTTT
>-|TRBJ1-2|TRBD1|TRBV9
CASSVVRGSYTF
TGTGCCAGCAGCGTAGTCAGGGGGAGCTACACCTTC
>-|TRBJ2-5|TRBD1|TRBV6-1
CASSEVRAPRDRRQETQYF
TGTGCCAGCAGTGAAGTAAGGGCCCCGAGGGACAGACGACAAGAGACCCAGTACTTC
>-|TRBJ1-6|TRBD1|TRBV11-2
CASSFQGDGSPLHF
TGTGCCAGCAGCTTTCAGGGGGATGGTTCACCCCTCCACTTT
>-|TRBJ1-5|-|TRBV28
CASSLLQNSNQPQHF
TGTGCCAGCAGTTTATTACAGAATAGCAATCAGCCCCAGCATTTT
>-|TRBJ2-3|TRBD2|TRBV9
CASSASTSGGDSDTQYF
TGTGCCAGCAGCGCTTCTACTAGCGGGGGGGACTCAGATACGCAGTATTTT
>-|TRBJ1-6|TRBD1|TRBV18
CASSPLPVGQGALRISPLHF
TGTGCCAGCTCACCCCTCCCTGTGGGACAGGGGGCCCTAAGGATCTCACCCCTCCACTTT
>-|TRBJ2-7|-|TRBV3-1/TRBV3-2
CASSQESPSGVETYEQYF
TGTGCCAGCAGCCAAGAATCCCCGTCGGGGGTTGAGACCTACGAGCAGTACTTC
>-|TRBJ2-1|TRBD2|TRBV10-3
CAISGPGGLGEQFF
TGTGCCATCAGTGGGCCGGGGGGGCTGGGTGAGCAGTTCTTC
>-|TRBJ2-7|TRBD1|TRBV18
CASSPPGTGSSYEQYF
TGTGCCAGCTCACCCCCTGGGACAGGGAGCTCCTACGAGCAGTACTTC
>-|TRBJ1-6|-|TRBV3-1/TRBV3-2
CASSQEGSSYNSPLHF
TGTGCCAGCAGCCAAGAGGGGAGCTCCTATAATTCACCCCTCCACTTT
>-|TRBJ1-3|-|TRBV3-1/TRBV3-2
CASSQDVLNTIYF
TGTGCCAGCAGCCAAGACGTCCTAAACACCATATATTTT
>-|TRBJ1-1|TRBD1|TRBV9
CASSVVGTATNTEAFF
TGTGCCAGCAGCGTAGTGGGGACAGCAACCAACACTGAAGCTTTCTTT
>-|TRBJ2-7|TRBD2|TRBV18
CASSPQLTSGGSLSYEQYF
TGTGCCAGCTCACCACAATTAACTAGCGGGGGATCCCTTTCCTACGAGCAGTACTTC
>-|TRBJ1-2|-|TRBV12-3/TRBV12-4
CASSVQSYYGYTF
TGTGCCAGCAGTGTTCAGTCCTACTATGGCTACACCTTC
>-|TRBJ2-7|TRBD1|TRBV19
CASTRLAGQGPGEQYF
TGTGCCAGTACTAGGCTCGCGGGACAGGGTCCCGGGGAGCAGTACTTC
>once|TRBJ2-4|-|TRBV28
CASRYRPRQGKNIQYF
TGTGCCAGCAGATATAGGCCTAGGCAGGGCAAAAACATTCAGTACTTC
>-|TRBJ2-7|TRBD1|TRBV5-6
CASSNGQGAREQYF
TGTGCCAGCAGCAACGGACAGGGGGCACGAGAGCAGTACTTC
>-|TRBJ2-2|-|TRBV5-1
CASSWMGAGGELFF
TGCGCCAGCAGTTGGATGGGGGCCGGCGGGGAGCTGTTTTTT
>many|TRBJ2-1|TRBD2|TRBV11-3
CASSFVMTSGGDNEQFF
TGTGCCAGCAGCTTTGTAATGACTAGCGGGGGGGACAATGAGCAGTTCTTC
>-|TRBJ2-7|-|TRBV27
CASSLTAATYEQYF
TGTGCCAGCAGTTTAACGGCAGCGACCTACGAGCAGTACTTC
>-|TRBJ1-2|-|TRBV30
CAAQPGIFGYGYTF
TGTGCCGCACAACCAGGGATCTTCGGCTATGGCTACACCTTC
>-|TRBJ1-5|TRBD1|TRBV2
CASSPGQGGQPQHF
TGTGCCAGCAGCCCAGGACAGGGAGGCCAGCCCCAGCATTTT
>-|TRBJ2-2|TRBD1|TRBV6-5
CASRRQGPNTGELFF
TGTGCCAGCAGGAGACAGGGACCGAACACCGGGGAGCTGTTTTTT